The next 31 T cell receptor beta chains were all read from a single sample in a study of cytomegalovirus exposure and HLA in healthy donors. This PCR relied on a set of 60 Vbeta primers and 13 Jbeta primers. Profiled with immunoSEQ multiplex PCR; TCRdb holds only in-frame clones, not every one. The sample holds about 180,000 clones; over 80% are singletons and the top ten take 1.5% to 1.7%. Sequencing was done on a sample of PBMCs. These receptor sequences come from a man between 35 and 55 years old in good health and CMV-seronegative.

The sample holds a few counts of this clone. This rearrangement joins TRBV5-1 to TRBJ2-7, with D maybe TRBD2 (6 bases). V gave up 6 bases and J gave up 0 bases, with 19 bases separating them. CDR1 is SGHRS, CDR2 YFSETQ, per germline. CDR3 size: 16 residues. In DNA form, the CDR3 reads TGCGCCAGCACAAAGCGGGCAGGGAGCGGCTCCTACGAGCAGTACTTC. Residues: CASTKRAGSGSYEQYF. The full variable domain, in which reference TRBV5-1 and TRBJ2-7 provide the parts outside the CDR3, is KAGVTQTPRYLIKTRGQQVTLSCSPISGHRSVSWYQQTPGQGLQFLFEYFSETQRNKGNFPGRFSGRQFSNSRSEMNVSTLELGDSALYLCASTKRAGSGSYEQYFGPGTRLTVT.

V and J are TRBV6-6 and TRBJ2-3, with TRBD2 matching over 8 bases. Trimming removed 0 bases from V and 1 base from J; junction bases left unmatched: 3. Germline CDR1 is MNHNY and CDR2 is SVGAGI (reference sequence). CDR3 length: 16 residues. The DNA of the CDR3 is TGTGCCAGCAGTTACTCCGGGACTAGACGCACAGATACGCAGTATTTT. Amino acid sequence: CASSYSGTRRTDTQYF.

V gene TRBV4-2 combines with J gene TRBJ2-7; a weak D match, TRBD2 (5 bases). V was pared by 2 bases and J by 0 bases, with 8 bases between. Germline V gene data show CDR1 as LGHNA and CDR2 as YNFKEQ. The CDR3 is made up of 14 amino acids. CDR3 in DNA: TGTGCCAGCAGCCAATTGGGGAGCTCCTACGAGCAGTACTTC. Protein sequence: CASSQLGSSYEQYF.

V usage is TRBV5-1 and J usage is TRBJ2-7; 8 positions agree with TRBD2. The germline V gene has CDR1 SGHRS and CDR2 YFSETQ. The CDR3 runs 15 residues. The V gene end was trimmed by 7 bases and the J gene end by 2 bases; junction bases not matched to a gene: 11. The CDR3 DNA follows: TGCGCCAGCCGACCGGGGGGGACAAGAACCTACGAGCAGTACTTC. It yields the protein CASRPGGTRTYEQYF.

This clone appeared once. This chain uses TRBV6-1 with TRBJ2-2; 8 bases fit TRBD2. This CDR3 has 14 residues. Per germline, CDR1 MNHNS and CDR2 SASEGT. V was pared by 6 bases and J by 0 bases, with 0 bases of the junction left unmatched. CDR3 residues: CASRTSANTGELFF. CDR3 DNA: TGTGCCAGCAGGACTAGCGCGAACACCGGGGAGCTGTTTTTT.

This chain joins TRBV7-8 and TRBJ1-1, with D unclear. Trimming took 7 bases from V and 7 from J, leaving 13 bases between them. The CDR3 is 12 amino acids. Germline V gene lookup returns CDR1 SGHVS and CDR2 FQNEAQ. This CDR3 reads CASTYDGLEAFF. The CDR3 region has the DNA TGTGCCAGCACTTACGACGGACTTGAAGCTTTCTTT.

On this clone itself: Other DNA sequences in the same sample also yield this CDR3. The V gene is TRBV6-1, the J gene TRBJ2-1; 9 nucleotides align to TRBD1. Germline V CDR1 and CDR2: MNHNS, SASEGT. CDR3 length: 15 residues. V was pared by 4 bases and J by 7 bases, with 8 bases of the junction left unmatched. The CDR3 loop reads CASSGRDRVLNEQFF. The CDR3 DNA reads TGTGCCAGCAGTGGCCGGGACAGGGTTTTGAATGAGCAGTTCTTC.

The V and J genes are TRBV28 and TRBJ2-7; D is possibly TRBD1 (7 bases). The germline V gene encodes CDR1 MDHEN and CDR2 SYDVKM. V was cut by 7 bases and J by 3 bases, with 16 bases left in between. The CDR3 is made up of 14 amino acids. For the CDR3, the DNA is TGTGCCAGCACCCAGGGGGGACAGAACTACGAGCAGTACTTC. This encodes CASTQGGQNYEQYF. The full variable domain, in which reference TRBV28 and TRBJ2-7 provide the parts outside the CDR3, is DVKVTQSSRYLVKRTGEKVFLECVQDMDHENMFWYRQDPGLGLRLIYFSYDVKMKEKGDIPEGYSVSREKKERFSLILESASTNQTSMYLCASTQGGQNYEQYFGPGTRLTVT.

This chain joins TRBV28 and TRBJ2-1, with TRBD1 matching 7 bases. The CDR3 loop spans 16 amino acids. The germline V gene encodes CDR1 MDHEN and CDR2 SYDVKM. V shed 6 bases and J 4 bases; nucleotides not matched to a gene: 12. Here the CDR3 reads CASSSLDRVPYNEQFF. CDR3 sequence (DNA): TGTGCCAGCAGCTCTCTCGACAGGGTTCCTTACAATGAGCAGTTCTTC.

The chain couples TRBV28 to TRBJ1-3, with 7 nucleotides matching TRBD1. The junction had 10 bases not matched to a gene; V was cut back by 5 bases and J by 0 bases. Germline CDR1 is MDHEN and CDR2 is SYDVKM. This CDR3 has 17 residues. The CDR3: CASSPPPGGSSGNTIYF. The CDR3 DNA follows: TGTGCCAGCAGTCCGCCCCCAGGGGGGAGCTCTGGAAACACCATATATTTT.

This chain connects TRBV11-2 to TRBJ2-1; 8 nucleotides match TRBD2. Germline loops: CDR1 SGHAT, CDR2 FQNNGV. The CDR3 spans 14 residues. J was trimmed by 9 bases and V by 2 bases; bases with no gene match: 6. The CDR3 DNA reads as TGTGCCAGCAGCTTAAGGACTAGCACTGGTGAGCAGTTCTTC. The encoded protein is CASSLRTSTGEQFF. Supplemented by reference TRBV11-2 and TRBJ2-1, the full variable domain reads EAGVAQSPRYKIIEKRQSVAFWCNPISGHATLYWYQQILGQGPKLLIQFQNNGVVDDSQLPKDRFSAERLKGVDSTLKIQPAKLEDSAVYLCASSLRTSTGEQFFGPGTRLTVL.

This chain joins TRBV5-6 and TRBJ1-1, with 8 positions matching TRBD1. The CDR3 consists of 16 residues. Germline V gene data show CDR1 as SGHDT and CDR2 as YYEEEE. V shed 4 bases and J 4 bases; nucleotides not matched to a gene: 12. CDR3: CASSPVGETGGTEAFF. CDR3 sequence (DNA): TGTGCCAGCAGCCCAGTGGGTGAAACAGGGGGCACTGAAGCTTTCTTT.

The chain couples TRBV6-5 to TRBJ2-1; 8 nucleotides align to TRBD2. Per the germline V gene, CDR1 is MNHEY and CDR2 is SVGAGI. Trimming took 8 bases from V and 3 from J; bases not matched to a gene: 6. The CDR3 totals 14 residues. As DNA, the CDR3 is TGTGCCAGCGCCCGGGGGGGCTACTACAATGAGCAGTTCTTC. Translated: CASARGGYYNEQFF.

The genes are TRBV7-2 and TRBJ1-1, with 9 bases lining up with TRBD1. The CDR3 is 15 amino acids. The V and J ends lost 5 bases and 4 bases, in that order; junction bases with no gene match: 8. Germline V gives CDR1 SGHTA, CDR2 FQGNSA. The CDR3 coding sequence is TGTGCCAGCAGCGTCCAGCCGACAGGGGGCACTGAAGCTTTCTTT. This gives the protein CASSVQPTGGTEAFF.

The V call is TRBV11-3, the J call TRBJ2-7; 9 bases match TRBD2. The CDR3 length is 17 residues. The V segment lost 11 bases and the J segment 3 bases; nucleotides outside the gene matches: 20. Germline V gene data show CDR1 as SGHNT and CDR2 as YENEEA. The DNA of the CDR3 is TGTGCCGGTTCACCACTAGCGGGCTGGAAAATCGTCTACGAGCAGTACTTC. Encoded protein: CAGSPLAGWKIVYEQYF.

The chain combines TRBV7-9 with TRBJ2-5; 9 bases line up with TRBD2. This CDR3 contains 13 residues. With V trimmed by 0 bases and J by 10 bases, 3 bases remained unmatched. CDR1 and CDR2 from the germline V gene are SEHNR and FQNEAQ (reference sequence). The CDR3 reads CASSLASGSFQYF. The CDR3 nucleotides are TGTGCCAGCAGCTTAGCTAGCGGGAGCTTCCAGTACTTC.

The chain has TRBV6-1 and TRBJ2-4; D is ambiguous. Germline CDR1 MNHNS, CDR2 SASEGT. This CDR3 is 15 amino acids long. The V end lost 0 bases, the J end lost 0 bases, and 6 bases lay between the germline ends. CDR3 in DNA: TGTGCCAGCAGTGAAGCGATACTAGCCAAAAACATTCAGTACTTC. Translated: CASSEAILAKNIQYF.

The chain carries TRBV4-3 and TRBJ2-1; D is uncertain. The ends were cut back, 1 base at V and 2 bases at J, with 3 bases in the middle. The CDR3 extends over 13 amino acids. CDR1 is LGHNA and CDR2 is YSLEER in the germline V gene. As DNA, the CDR3 is TGCGCCAGCAGCCAAGGAGCCTACAATGAGCAGTTCTTC. Residues: CASSQGAYNEQFF.

CDR3 loop: CASSIAGRAVSGELFF. Here the CDR3 DNA reads TGTGCCAGTAGTATCGCGGGACGGGCTGTAAGTGGGGAGCTGTTTTTT. J is TRBJ2-2 and V is TRBV19; the D gene is possibly TRBD2 (6 bases). The CDR3 is 16 amino acids. Germline CDR1 and CDR2: LNHDA and SQIVND (reference sequence). The V gene lost 3 bases and the J gene lost 8 bases, with 19 bases spanning the gap. The full variable domain, with the rest looked up from reference TRBV19 and TRBJ2-2, is DGGITQSPKYLFRKEGQNVTLSCEQNLNHDAMYWYRQDPGQGLRLIYYSQIVNDFQKGDIAEGYSVSREKKESFPLTVTSAQKNPTAFYLCASSIAGRAVSGELFFGEGSRLTVL.

J is TRBJ2-3 and V is TRBV2, with TRBD1 matching 7 bases. V lost 7 bases, J lost 4 bases, and 11 bases stayed unmatched. Germline CDR1 is SNHLY and CDR2 is FYNNEI. This CDR3 is built from 15 residues. The DNA of the CDR3 is TGTGCCAGCAAGGGGGCGGATAAACCGGCAGATACGCAGTATTTT. As protein: CASKGADKPADTQYF.

The chain joins TRBV10-3 to TRBJ1-1, with a tentative D call TRBD1 (5 bases). With 10 bases removed from V and 4 bases from J, the gap between germline ends came to 22 bases. This CDR3 contains 15 residues. Germline values: CDR1 ENHRY, CDR2 SYGVKD. The CDR3 region has the DNA TGTGCCAAAGGGGCAGTTTGGGGCGAAGGCACTGAAGCTTTCTTT. Its protein product is CAKGAVWGEGTEAFF.

Here the CDR3 DNA reads TGTGCCAGCAGCCGTCAGGGTAACACTGAAGCTTTCTTT. This gives the protein CASSRQGNTEAFF. The chain links TRBV7-3 to TRBJ1-1, with a tentative D call TRBD1 (5 bases). CDR3 length: 13 amino acids. Looked up from germline, CDR1 is SGHTA and CDR2 is FQGTGA. With 5 bases removed from V and 2 bases from J, the gap between germline ends came to 9 bases.

The gene calls are TRBV7-6 and TRBJ2-7; 7 bases fit TRBD1. The length of the CDR3 is 13 residues. V lost 5 bases to trimming and J lost 8 bases; unmatched junction nucleotides: 9. Germline V gene sequence: CDR1 SGHVS, CDR2 FNYEAQ. CDR3 loop: CASSTGQTTKQYF. The DNA for the CDR3 is TGTGCCAGCAGCACGGGACAGACCACCAAGCAGTACTTC. Together with reference TRBV7-6 and TRBJ2-7, the CDR3 gives the full variable domain: GAGVSQSPRYKVTKRGQDVALRCDPISGHVSLYWYRQALGQGPEFLTYFNYEAQQDKSGLPNDRFSAERPEGSISTLTIQRTEQRDSAMYRCASSTGQTTKQYFGPGTRLTVT.

V and J are TRBV10-3 and TRBJ1-5, with D maybe TRBD1 (6 bases). Germline CDR1 is ENHRY and CDR2 is SYGVKD. The length of the CDR3 is 14 residues. V lost 2 bases and J lost 6, with 11 bases in between. This CDR3 reads CAISERTEAQPQHF. CDR3 DNA sequence: TGTGCCATCAGTGAGCGGACAGAGGCTCAGCCCCAGCATTTT.

The V gene is TRBV27, the J gene TRBJ2-1; 12 bases map to TRBD2. Germline V gene sequence: CDR1 MNHEY, CDR2 SMNVEV (reference sequence). The CDR3 is made up of 16 amino acids. With V trimmed by 4 bases and J by 8 bases, 9 bases remained unmatched. The CDR3 DNA reads TGTGCCAGCAGTTCCTTACTAGCGGGAGGCTTGGATGAGCAGTTCTTC. Amino acids: CASSSLLAGGLDEQFF.

This clone has a handful of counts. Other DNA sequences of this sample code for an identical CDR3. V usage is TRBV28 and J usage is TRBJ1-1; D remains ambiguous. CDR1 MDHEN and CDR2 SYDVKM come from the germline V gene. This CDR3 comprises 11 residues. The germline V and J ends were trimmed by 2 bases and 6 bases, with 4 bases remaining between them. Here the CDR3 DNA reads TGTGCCAGCAGTTTAGAGGCTGAAGCTTTCTTT. It codes for CASSLEAEAFF.

This clone was counted between two and nine times. The chain couples TRBV11-3 to TRBJ1-1, with D uncertain. V was pared by 1 base and J by 1 base, with 10 bases between. Looked up from germline, CDR1 is SGHNT and CDR2 is YENEEA. The CDR3 contains 15 residues. CDR3 in DNA: TGTGCCAGCAGCTTAGGAGGTTACGCGAACACTGAAGCTTTCTTT. Its protein is CASSLGGYANTEAFF.

The genes are TRBV5-6 and TRBJ1-5; D unresolved. The CDR3 is made up of 16 amino acids. The germline gives CDR1 SGHDT, CDR2 YYEEEE. V was trimmed by 0 bases and J by 0 bases, leaving 10 bases between them. CDR3 sequence: CASSLGITYSNQPQHF. CDR3 in DNA: TGTGCCAGCAGCTTGGGAATTACTTATAGCAATCAGCCCCAGCATTTT.

Concerning this clone itself: The same CDR3 arises from other DNA sequences in this sample as well. The chain is built from TRBV18 and TRBJ1-4; 11 nucleotides match TRBD1. The CDR3 consists of 14 residues. Germline CDR1 KGHSH, CDR2 LQKENI. The ends lost 3 bases at V and 8 bases at J; junction bases unmatched: 2. This CDR3 reads CASSPGQGDEKLFF. The CDR3 bases are TGTGCCAGCTCACCGGGACAGGGGGACGAAAAACTGTTTTTT.

This clone has a handful of counts. This rearrangement joins TRBV28 to TRBJ1-4, with 7 positions matching TRBD1. This CDR3 contains 17 residues. Germline CDR1 reads MDHEN; CDR2 reads SYDVKM. V trimming: 4 bases; J trimming: 5 bases; junction bases outside the gene matches: 13. In DNA form, the CDR3 reads TGTGCCAGCAGTTCGCGGCCCACAGGGGTCACAAATGAAAAACTGTTTTTT. It encodes CASSSRPTGVTNEKLFF.

The gene calls are TRBV11-3 and TRBJ2-3, with TRBD1 as a possible D gene (6 bases). Germline CDR1 and CDR2: SGHNT and YENEEA. The CDR3 spans 14 residues. The V gene lost 5 bases and the J gene lost 3 bases, with 12 bases spanning the gap. The CDR3 region is CASSIQGSTDTQYF. CDR3 nucleotides: TGTGCCAGCAGCATCCAGGGGAGTACAGATACGCAGTATTTT. Supplemented by reference TRBV11-3 and TRBJ2-3, the full variable domain reads EAGVVQSPRYKIIEKKQPVAFWCNPISGHNTLYWYLQNLGQGPELLIRYENEEAVDDSQLPKDRFSAERLKGVDSTLKIQPAELGDSAVYLCASSIQGSTDTQYFGPGTRLTVL.